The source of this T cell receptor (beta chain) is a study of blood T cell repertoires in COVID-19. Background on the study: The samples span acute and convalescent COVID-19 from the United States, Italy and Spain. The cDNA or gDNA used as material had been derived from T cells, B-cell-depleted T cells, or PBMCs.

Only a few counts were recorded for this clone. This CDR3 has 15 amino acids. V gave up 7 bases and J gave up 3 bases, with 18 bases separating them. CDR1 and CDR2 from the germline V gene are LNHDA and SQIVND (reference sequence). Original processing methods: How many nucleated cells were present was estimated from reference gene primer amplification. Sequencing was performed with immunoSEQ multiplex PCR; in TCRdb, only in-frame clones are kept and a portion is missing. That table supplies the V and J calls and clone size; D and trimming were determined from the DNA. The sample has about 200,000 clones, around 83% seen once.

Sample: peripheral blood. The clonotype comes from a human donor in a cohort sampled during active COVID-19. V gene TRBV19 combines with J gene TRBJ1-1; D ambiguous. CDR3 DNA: TGTGCCAGTACCCCCAACATGGGCATAGACACTGAAGCTTTCTTT. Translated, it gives CASTPNMGIDTEAFF.